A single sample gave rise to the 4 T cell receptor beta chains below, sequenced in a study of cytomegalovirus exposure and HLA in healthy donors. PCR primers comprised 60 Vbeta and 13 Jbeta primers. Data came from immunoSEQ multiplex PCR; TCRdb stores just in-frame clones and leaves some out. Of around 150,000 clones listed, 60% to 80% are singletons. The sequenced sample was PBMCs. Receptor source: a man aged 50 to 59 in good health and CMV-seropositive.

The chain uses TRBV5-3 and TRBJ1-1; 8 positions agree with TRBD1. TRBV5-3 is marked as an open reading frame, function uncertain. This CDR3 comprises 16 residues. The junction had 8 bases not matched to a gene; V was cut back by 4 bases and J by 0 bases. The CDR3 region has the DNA TGTGCCAGAAGCGCTACAGGGGGACCAATGAACACTGAAGCTTTCTTT. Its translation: CARSATGGPMNTEAFF.

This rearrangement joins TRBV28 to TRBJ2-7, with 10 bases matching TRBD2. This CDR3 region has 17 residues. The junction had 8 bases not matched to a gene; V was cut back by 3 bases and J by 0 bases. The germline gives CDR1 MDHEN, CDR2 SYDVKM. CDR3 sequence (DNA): TGTGCCAGCAGTTTGTTGGTAGCGGGGGGCATCTCCTACGAGCAGTACTTC. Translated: CASSLLVAGGISYEQYF.

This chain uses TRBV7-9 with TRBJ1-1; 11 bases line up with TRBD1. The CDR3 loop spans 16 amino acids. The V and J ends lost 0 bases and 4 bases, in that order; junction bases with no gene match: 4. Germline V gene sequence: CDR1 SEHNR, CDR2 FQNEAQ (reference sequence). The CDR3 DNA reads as TGTGCCAGCAGCTTAGCGGGACAGGGGGTTGGCACTGAAGCTTTCTTT. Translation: CASSLAGQGVGTEAFF.

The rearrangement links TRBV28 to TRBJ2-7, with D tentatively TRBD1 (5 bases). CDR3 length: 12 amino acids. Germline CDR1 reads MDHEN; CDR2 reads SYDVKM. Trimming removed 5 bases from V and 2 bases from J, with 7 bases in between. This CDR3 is CASSTGPYEQYV. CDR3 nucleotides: TGTGCCAGCAGTACAGGACCCTACGAGCAGTACGTC.